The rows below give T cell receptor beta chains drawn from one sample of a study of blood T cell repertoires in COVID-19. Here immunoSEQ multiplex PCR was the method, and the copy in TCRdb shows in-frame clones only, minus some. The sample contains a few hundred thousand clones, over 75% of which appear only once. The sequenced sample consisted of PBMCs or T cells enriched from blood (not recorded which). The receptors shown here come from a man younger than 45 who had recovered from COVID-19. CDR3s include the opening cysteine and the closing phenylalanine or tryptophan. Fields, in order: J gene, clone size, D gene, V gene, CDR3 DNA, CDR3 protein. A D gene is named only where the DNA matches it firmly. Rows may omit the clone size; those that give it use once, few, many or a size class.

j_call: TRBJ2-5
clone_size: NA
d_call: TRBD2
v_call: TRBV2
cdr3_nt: TGTGCCAGCAGTGAAGGGCTAGCGGGGGATGAGACCCAGTACTTC
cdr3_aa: CASSEGLAGDETQYF

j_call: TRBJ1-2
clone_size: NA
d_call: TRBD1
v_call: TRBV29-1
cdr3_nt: TGCAGCGTCGCCGGGACAGGGGATAACTATGGCTACACCTTC
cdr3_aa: CSVAGTGDNYGYTF

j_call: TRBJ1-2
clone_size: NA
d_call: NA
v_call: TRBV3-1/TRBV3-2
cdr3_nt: TGTGCCAGCAGCCAAGGAACGAGGCAGGGGTTATTCGTCTATGGCTACACCTTC
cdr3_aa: CASSQGTRQGLFVYGYTF

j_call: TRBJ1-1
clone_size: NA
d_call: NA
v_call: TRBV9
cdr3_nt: TGTGCCAGCAGCCCCTCGGGGTTGGACACTGAAGCTTTCTTT
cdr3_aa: CASSPSGLDTEAFF

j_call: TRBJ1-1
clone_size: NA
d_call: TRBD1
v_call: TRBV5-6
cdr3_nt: TGTGCCAGCAGCTCAACAGGGGGCACTGAAGCTTTCTTT
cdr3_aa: CASSSTGGTEAFF

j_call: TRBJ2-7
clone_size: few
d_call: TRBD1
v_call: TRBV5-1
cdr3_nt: TGCGCCAGCAGCTTGGAGGGACAGGGCCACGAGCAGTACTTC
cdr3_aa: CASSLEGQGHEQYF

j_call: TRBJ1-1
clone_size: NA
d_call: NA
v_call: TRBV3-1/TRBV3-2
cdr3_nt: TGTGCCAGCAGCCAAGTGGGGGGACCGAACACTGAAGCTTTCTTT
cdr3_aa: CASSQVGGPNTEAFF

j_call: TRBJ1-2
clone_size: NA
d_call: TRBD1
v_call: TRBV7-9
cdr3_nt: TGTGCCAGCGAGACAGGGGTGTCTGGCTACACCTTC
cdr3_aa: CASETGVSGYTF

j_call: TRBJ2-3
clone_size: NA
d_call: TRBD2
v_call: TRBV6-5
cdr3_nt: TGTGCCAGCAGTTACATGCTAGCGGGGTCCCCAGATACGCAGTATTTT
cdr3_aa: CASSYMLAGSPDTQYF

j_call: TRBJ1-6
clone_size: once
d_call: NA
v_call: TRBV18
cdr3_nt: TGTGCCAGCTCACCCGCTTCTCCGGGCTATAATTCACCCCTCCACTTT
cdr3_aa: CASSPASPGYNSPLHF

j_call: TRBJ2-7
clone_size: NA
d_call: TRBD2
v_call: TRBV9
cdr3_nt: TGTGCCAGCAGCTCAGGACTAGCGGGGGGGACCTACGAGCAGTACTTC
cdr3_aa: CASSSGLAGGTYEQYF

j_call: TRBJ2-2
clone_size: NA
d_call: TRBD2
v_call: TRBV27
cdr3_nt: TGTGCCAGCAGTTTCGGGCGGGGGGACGGGGAGCTGTTTTTT
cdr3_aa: CASSFGRGDGELFF